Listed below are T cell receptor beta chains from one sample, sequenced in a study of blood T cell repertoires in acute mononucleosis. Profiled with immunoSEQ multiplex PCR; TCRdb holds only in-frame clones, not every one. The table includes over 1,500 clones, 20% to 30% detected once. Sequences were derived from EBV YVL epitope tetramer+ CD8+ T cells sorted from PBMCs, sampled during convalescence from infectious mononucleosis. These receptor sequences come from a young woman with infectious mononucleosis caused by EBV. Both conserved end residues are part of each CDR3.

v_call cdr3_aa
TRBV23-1 CASNKIRDTRETNEKLFF
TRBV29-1 CSVVGTGSGASGAYSYNEQFF
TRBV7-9 CASSDWQGESNEQFF
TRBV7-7 CASSEASDITDTQYF
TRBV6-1 CASSWTGGGQPQHF
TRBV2 CASSALLGSASTQYF
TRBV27 CASSFRSPAAYEQYF
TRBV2 CASRQTSGELFF
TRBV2 CASSLSIREALYEQYF
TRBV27 CASSFLGQMNTEAFF
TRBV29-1 CSVGGTGSGTSGSYSYNEQFF
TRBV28 CASRGLRIEQFF
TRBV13 CASNLDLAGVHEQYF
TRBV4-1 CASSQDDRGLSTEAF
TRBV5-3 CASSLVLAGVHEQYF
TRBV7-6 CASRGTGLYNEQFF
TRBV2 CASSEASDITDTQYF
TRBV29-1 CSVAKPAGLAGGSTPGSCFF
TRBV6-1 CASAHNEQFF
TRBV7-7 CASSQDDRGLSTEAFF
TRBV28 CASSLGTLLGTEAFF
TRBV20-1 CSARGTEQYF
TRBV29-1 CSVGGPGSGTSGAYSYNEQFF
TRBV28 CASSFLLGQAETQYF
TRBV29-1 CSVGGTGSVTSGAFSYNEQFF
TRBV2 CASSWTGSYEQYF